This T cell receptor beta chain was sequenced for a study of blood T cell repertoires in COVID-19. Study as a whole: Acute-phase and convalescent COVID-19 samples originated in the United States, Italy and Spain. PBMCs, B-cell-depleted T cells, or T cells were the source of the cDNA or gDNA that made up the material.

Per the original data handling: Reference gene primers were amplified, and this amplification served to estimate nucleated cell counts. Profiling relied on immunoSEQ multiplex PCR, and the TCRdb table lists in-frame clones only, not all of them. That table is the source of V, J and clone size, and D and trimming were worked out from the DNA. The sample has 150,000 to 200,000 clones, more than 60% seen once; the top ten hold 7% to 9%. This clone appeared a few times. Germline CDR1 and CDR2: SNHLY and FYNNEI. The V gene end was trimmed by 0 bases and the J gene end by 6 bases; junction bases not matched to a gene: 9. The CDR3 contains 17 residues.

Input material: peripheral blood. This rearrangement joins TRBV2 to TRBJ2-1, with 9 bases matching TRBD1. The source is a man in his sixties with acute or convalescent COVID-19. The CDR3 here is CASSEAGGQGWGNEQFF. The CDR3 coding sequence is TGTGCCAGCAGTGAAGCGGGGGGACAGGGCTGGGGCAATGAGCAGTTCTTC.